This T cell receptor beta chain comes out of a study of post-analysis software for immune sequencing data. Overall study context: Both relapsing-remitting and secondary progressive multiple sclerosis featured among the disease courses, as did progressive-relapsing multiple sclerosis. Study-level findings and limits: People with multiple sclerosis had a significantly lower normalized Chao1 diversity than controls did. Relative to controls, patients had five TRBV segments at higher frequency, with TRBV5-6, TRBV5-1 and TRBV20-1 among these. With F measure, samples from one preparation batch clustered together strongly.

This clonotype was observed a handful of times. Antigen: not known. The germline gene is not matched at one end of the junction; a read error may be the cause. The CDR3 consists of 12 residues. Germline CDR1 reads SGHTA; CDR2 reads FQGNSA. The library was made from cDNA and included unique molecular identifiers. A population of roughly 0.85 to 10 million T cells gave rise to about 500,000 cDNA molecules. TCRdb itself ran the PCR reads through MiXCR, one entry per CDR3 protein. The sample lists hundreds of thousands of distinct CDR3 sequences, roughly 29% occurring once. The sequence came from a girl between 10 and 17 years old with multiple sclerosis. The chain links TRBV7-2 to TRBJ2-5, with D perhaps TRBD2 (5 bases). The sample comprised blood. The CDR3 is CAGSLEGRGQYF. CDR3 bases: TGTGCCGGCAGCTTAGAAGGACGCGGGCAGTACTTC.